Each of the 27 T cell receptor beta chains below was sequenced from the same sample in a study of vaccination and CD4 T cells after COVID-19. The treatment: approximately nine-day PBMC culture with coronavirus spike peptide pools or control peptides (ViraFEST assay). These receptors have no known antigen. With the Oncomine TCR Beta short-read assay, DNA from cultured CD4+ T cells was sequenced. Each CDR3 protein is one row after TCRdb ran MiXCR on the PCR reads. The table records about 23,000 distinct CDR3 sequences, approximately 67% of them present only once. Sequencing was performed on CD4+ T cells from blood, cultured in vitro, taken after SARS-CoV-2 vaccination. The receptor set was obtained from a human donor who received a COVID-19 vaccine.

The chain carries TRBV2 and TRBJ2-1, with 7 nucleotides matching TRBD1. Germline CDR1 SNHLY, CDR2 FYNNEI. This CDR3 contains 13 residues. With V trimmed by 6 bases and J by 5 bases, 4 bases remained unmatched. The CDR3 loop reads CASRKQGNNEQFF. Here the CDR3 DNA reads TGTGCCAGCAGGAAACAGGGGAACAATGAGCAGTTCTTC.

CDR3 amino acids: CASSAQGLNTEAFF. The DNA of the CDR3 is TGCGCCAGCAGTGCCCAGGGCTTAAACACTGAAGCTTTCTTT. The V gene is TRBV10-2, the J gene TRBJ1-1, with D possibly TRBD1 on 5 matching bases. The CDR3 runs 14 residues. The germline V gene has CDR1 WSHSY and CDR2 SAAADI. Trimming cost V 4 bases and J 2 bases, with 11 bases left between them.

This clonotype was counted a few times. The V call is TRBV20-1, the J call TRBJ1-6; D is perhaps TRBD1 (5 bases). The V gene's germline CDR1 is DFQATT and CDR2 SNEGSKA (reference sequence). The CDR3 consists of 15 residues. Trimming stripped 3 bases from V and 9 bases from J, with 18 bases between. Written as DNA, the CDR3 is TGCAGTGCTAGGTCCATGGACGGAGACAGTTCACCCCTCCACTTT. Protein: CSARSMDGDSSPLHF.

The chain has TRBV6-5 and TRBJ1-1, with D uncertain. Between the trimmed V and J ends, which lost 0 bases and 7 bases, there was a span of 9 bases. Germline assignment: CDR1 MNHEY and CDR2 SVGAGI. The CDR3 is 13 amino acids. In nucleotides, the CDR3 is TGTGCCAGCAGTTACTCCTTATCCCTTGAAGCTTTCTTT. It is translated as CASSYSLSLEAFF.

The chain carries TRBV19 and TRBJ1-1; no clear D gene. Germline V gene lookup returns CDR1 LNHDA and CDR2 SQIVND (reference sequence). This CDR3 has 17 amino acids. Trimming cost V 4 bases and J 0 bases, with 18 bases left between them. The DNA of the CDR3 is TGTGCCAGTAGTACCATCACGGTAGACCTATTGAACACTGAAGCTTTCTTT. Its protein is CASSTITVDLLNTEAFF. Using reference TRBV19 and TRBJ1-1 for the parts outside the CDR3, the full variable domain is DGGITQSPKYLFRKEGQNVTLSCEQNLNHDAMYWYRQDPGQGLRLIYYSQIVNDFQKGDIAEGYSVSREKKESFPLTVTSAQKNPTAFYLCASSTITVDLLNTEAFFGQGTRLTVV.

As for this clonotype: At one of its ends the junction is not consistent with the germline gene, which may arise from a read error. The chain joins TRBV12-3 or TRBV12-4 to TRBJ2-5, with TRBD2 matching over 11 bases. The CDR3 covers 14 residues. In DNA, the CDR3 is TGTGCCAGCAGTCTAGCGGGGGGACAAGAGACCCAGTACTTC. This sequence encodes CASSLAGGQETQYF.

The chain uses TRBV10-1 and TRBJ2-7, with 8 positions matching TRBD1. The CDR3 runs to 15 residues. CDR1 WNHNN and CDR2 SYGVQD come from the germline V gene (reference sequence). V lost 3 bases to trimming and J lost 0 bases; unmatched junction nucleotides: 4. This CDR3 is CASSEGQGDSYEQYF. The DNA for the CDR3 is TGCGCCAGCAGTGAAGGACAGGGAGACTCCTACGAGCAGTACTTC.

This chain joins TRBV7-8 and TRBJ2-7, with TRBD2 as a possible D gene (6 bases). Germline values: CDR1 SGHVS, CDR2 FQNEAQ. The length of the CDR3 is 14 residues. Trimming left V 7 bases short and J 2 bases short, with 15 bases between. CDR3 nucleotides: TGTGCCAGCACCACCCGGGACTCTACCTACGAGCAGTACTTC. It yields the protein CASTTRDSTYEQYF.

V gene TRBV6-1 combines with J gene TRBJ1-5, with a possible D match to TRBD1 (5 bases). V was cut by 6 bases and J by 4 bases, with 16 bases left in between. The CDR3 has 15 amino acids. Germline values: CDR1 MNHNS, CDR2 SASEGT. The CDR3 DNA is TGTGCCAGCAGAGCCAGACAGTTGGGGAATCAGCCCCAGCATTTT. This codes for CASRARQLGNQPQHF.

The V gene is TRBV19, the J gene TRBJ2-2, with D maybe TRBD2 (5 bases). V lost 0 bases to trimming and J lost 5 bases, with 19 bases between them. The CDR3 extends over 18 amino acids. Per the germline V gene, CDR1 is LNHDA and CDR2 is SQIVND (reference sequence). The CDR3 DNA reads as TGTGCCAGTAGTATAGATCTATATGGGCAGAGGAGGACCGGGGAGCTGTTTTTT. This translates into CASSIDLYGQRRTGELFF.

J is TRBJ1-2 and V is TRBV7-6; the match to TRBD1 covers 10 bases. V was pared by 5 bases and J by 6 bases, with 9 bases of the junction left unmatched. This CDR3 has 15 residues. Germline CDR1 SGHVS, CDR2 FNYEAQ. In DNA form, the CDR3 reads TGTGCCAGCAGCCAAGTTCGACAGGGGGCAGATGGCTACACCTTC. Translation gives CASSQVRQGADGYTF.

The V and J genes are TRBV11-3 and TRBJ1-2; 8 bases fit TRBD1. Germline trimming cut 4 bases from V and 5 bases from J; bases unmatched to any gene: 6. CDR3 length: 14 amino acids. Germline CDR1 is SGHNT and CDR2 is YENEEA. CDR3 in amino acids: CASSSLDREYGYTF. Here the CDR3 DNA reads TGTGCCAGCAGCTCCTTGGACAGGGAATATGGCTACACCTTC.

This chain links TRBV24-1 with TRBJ2-3; no firm D call. Germline CDR1 KGHDR, CDR2 SFDVKD. This CDR3 spans 14 amino acids. V dropped 3 bases and J dropped 7 bases, with 13 bases sitting between them. CDR3 nucleotide sequence: TGTGCCACCAGTGATACCCCCCGCCGAAATACGCAGTATTTT. This gives the protein CATSDTPRRNTQYF.

The CDR3 spells CASSIQGLETQYF. In DNA, the CDR3 is TGTGCCAGTAGTATCCAGGGGTTGGAGACCCAGTACTTC. The chain is built from TRBV19 and TRBJ2-5, with D maybe TRBD1 (6 bases). The CDR3 loop spans 13 amino acids. The V and J ends lost 3 bases and 5 bases respectively, with 10 bases between them. Germline CDR1 LNHDA, CDR2 SQIVND (reference sequence).

The rearrangement uses TRBV7-8 and TRBJ1-1; 10 bases match TRBD1. Germline values: CDR1 SGHVS, CDR2 FQNEAQ. The CDR3 has 16 residues. The V gene end was trimmed by 4 bases and the J gene end by 5 bases; junction bases not matched to a gene: 10. CDR3 sequence: CASSSGQGTRWTEAFF. CDR3 in DNA: TGTGCCAGCAGCTCGGGACAGGGGACGCGGTGGACTGAAGCTTTCTTT.

The rearrangement uses TRBV7-9 and TRBJ2-3; 9 nucleotides match TRBD2. CDR3 length equals 15 residues. Germline V gene lookup returns CDR1 SEHNR and CDR2 FQNEAQ (reference sequence). V shed 6 bases and J 4 bases; nucleotides not matched to a gene: 8. This CDR3 is CASSPLAGRPDTQYF. The CDR3 DNA reads TGTGCCAGCAGTCCCCTAGCGGGGAGACCAGATACGCAGTATTTT.

This clonotype showed up just a few times. The chain uses TRBV20-1 and TRBJ1-2, with no clear D. This CDR3 comprises 13 residues. Trimming removed 3 bases at V and 3 bases at J, with 11 bases between. Per the germline V gene, CDR1 is DFQATT and CDR2 is SNEGSKA (reference sequence). The CDR3 spells CSARGGRDYGYTF. DNA of the CDR3: TGCAGTGCTAGGGGCGGGAGGGACTATGGCTACACCTTC.

The rearrangement links TRBV5-1 to TRBJ1-6, with D unclear. The CDR3 runs to 14 residues. CDR1 is SGHRS, CDR2 YFSETQ, per germline. Between the trimmed V and J ends, which lost 2 bases and 7 bases, there was a span of 10 bases. The CDR3 sequence: CASSFRAENSPLHF. CDR3 bases: TGCGCCAGCAGCTTTAGGGCGGAGAATTCACCCCTCCACTTT.

The chain's CDR3 is CSASNWSTDTQYF. CDR3 nucleotides: TGCAGTGCTAGTAACTGGAGCACAGATACGCAGTATTTT. The rearrangement uses TRBV20-1 and TRBJ2-3; no firm D call. Per the germline V gene, CDR1 is DFQATT and CDR2 is SNEGSKA (reference sequence). The germline V and J ends were trimmed by 3 bases and 0 bases, with 7 bases remaining between them. The CDR3 consists of 13 residues.

The V gene is TRBV5-4, the J gene TRBJ2-3; 8 positions agree with TRBD1. The CDR3 totals 14 residues. The germline V gene encodes CDR1 SGHNT and CDR2 YYREEE (reference sequence). With V trimmed by 3 bases and J by 4 bases, 4 bases remained unmatched. CDR3 bases: TGTGCCAGCAGCTACTCAGGGGGCCCAGATACGCAGTATTTT. It specifies CASSYSGGPDTQYF.

V is TRBV19 and J is TRBJ2-7; 8 bases fit TRBD2. Trimming took 3 bases from V and 4 from J; bases not matched to a gene: 8. Per germline, CDR1 LNHDA and CDR2 SQIVND (reference sequence). The CDR3 has 15 residues. The CDR3 is CASSIGGLDLYEQYF. The CDR3 DNA reads as TGTGCCAGTAGTATCGGGGGACTAGACCTTTACGAGCAGTACTTC.

On this clonotype itself: Mismatch with germline at one junction end may stem from a read error. The J gene is TRBJ2-5, the V gene TRBV11-3, with D perhaps TRBD2 (5 bases). The CDR3 sequence is 15 residues long. Per germline, CDR1 SGHNT and CDR2 YENEEA. The CDR3 sequence: CDSSPSYGIQETQYF. The CDR3 DNA sequence: TGTGACAGCAGCCCGTCATACGGGATCCAAGAGACCCAGTACTTC.

This clonotype was seen more than once but under ten times. V gene TRBV7-9 combines with J gene TRBJ1-3; 7 positions match TRBD1. Germline CDR1 reads SEHNR; CDR2 reads FQNEAQ (reference sequence). This CDR3 is built from 15 residues. Trimming at V came to 5 bases and at J to 1 base, leaving 5 bases not matched to a gene. The CDR3 region has the DNA TGTGCCAGCAGCATATCGACAGGGTCTGGAAACACCATATATTTT. Its translation: CASSISTGSGNTIYF.

This chain links TRBV2 with TRBJ2-3; D possibly corresponds to TRBD1 (6 bases). CDR3 length equals 15 residues. In germline, CDR1 is SNHLY, CDR2 FYNNEI. The germline V and J ends were trimmed by 5 bases and 4 bases, with 16 bases remaining between them. The CDR3 is CASSITGKGADTQYF. The CDR3 DNA reads as TGTGCCAGCAGTATCACAGGGAAGGGCGCAGATACGCAGTATTTT.

This clonotype was detected a few times. This sequence joins TRBV20-1 and TRBJ1-2; TRBD1 matches 9 bases. Trimming cost V 7 bases and J 7 bases; bases outside gene matches: 10. The CDR3 has 13 amino acids. CDR1 DFQATT and CDR2 SNEGSKA come from the germline V gene (reference sequence). The CDR3 DNA is TGCAGTGTCCCCCGGGACAGGGTCTCTGGCTACACCTTC. It translates to CSVPRDRVSGYTF.

This clonotype occurred a few times. The chain couples TRBV20-1 to TRBJ1-6; possible D gene TRBD1, 6 bases. CDR1 DFQATT and CDR2 SNEGSKA come from the germline V gene (reference sequence). This CDR3 has 13 amino acids. V was shortened by 3 bases and J by 7 bases, with 10 bases between the two germline ends. CDR3 residues: CSASRRGNSPLHF. The CDR3 region has the DNA TGCAGTGCTAGTCGCAGGGGAAATTCACCCCTCCACTTT.

V is TRBV6-1 and J is TRBJ2-7; 11 bases are shared with TRBD1. This CDR3 region has 15 residues. CDR1 is MNHNS and CDR2 is SASEGT in the germline V gene. Trimming took 8 bases from V and 3 from J; bases not matched to a gene: 9. The CDR3: CASEYIGTGGYEQYF. The CDR3 nucleotides are TGTGCCAGCGAGTACATTGGGACAGGGGGCTACGAGCAGTACTTC.